This is a list of T cell receptor beta chains from one sample in a study of cytomegalovirus exposure and HLA in healthy donors. Sequenced by immunoSEQ multiplex PCR; TCRdb stores in-frame clones only, minus some. Of some 270,000 clones in the sample, around 85% were seen once. The specimen was PBMCs. The receptors were sampled from a woman aged 18-35 years in good health and CMV-seronegative. Each CDR3 is given with its conserved first and last residue. Expanded clones are given a class, and other clones once, few, many or no size at all.

cdr3_aa: CSVEVASFGTGGAEQYF
j_call: TRBJ2-7
v_call: TRBV29-1
clone_size: few

cdr3_aa: CASSPRLSPTYF
j_call: TRBJ2-7
v_call: TRBV7-2
clone_size: .

cdr3_aa: CASRRTGEGYGYTF
j_call: TRBJ1-2
v_call: TRBV2
clone_size: few

cdr3_aa: CASFRQYF
j_call: TRBJ2-3
v_call: TRBV2
clone_size: once

cdr3_aa: CASSPRDEQFF
j_call: TRBJ2-1
v_call: TRBV6-6
clone_size: .

cdr3_aa: CASSLPPRQLYVTVHTF
j_call: TRBJ1-2
v_call: TRBV28
clone_size: .

cdr3_aa: CASNLDRGRSEQYF
j_call: TRBJ2-7
v_call: TRBV6-1
clone_size: .

cdr3_aa: CASSFEREQYF
j_call: TRBJ2-7
v_call: TRBV28
clone_size: .

cdr3_aa: CASSENPVGPANEQFF
j_call: TRBJ2-1
v_call: TRBV6-1
clone_size: few

cdr3_aa: CASSYSWLATYEQYF
j_call: TRBJ2-7
v_call: TRBV6-5
clone_size: .

cdr3_aa: CASSTTSGTPLHF
j_call: TRBJ1-6
v_call: TRBV7-7
clone_size: .

cdr3_aa: CGGSSGNTIYF
j_call: TRBJ1-3
v_call: TRBV19
clone_size: .

cdr3_aa: CASSGPDRNTEAFF
j_call: TRBJ1-1
v_call: TRBV6-1
clone_size: .

cdr3_aa: CASSRAGTGIFNQPQHF
j_call: TRBJ1-5
v_call: TRBV27
clone_size: .

cdr3_aa: CASGRVNYGYTF
j_call: TRBJ1-2
v_call: TRBV6-5
clone_size: few

cdr3_aa: CASRDRGNSGANVLTF
j_call: TRBJ2-6
v_call: TRBV18
clone_size: .

cdr3_aa: CASSEGTGLSYGYTF
j_call: TRBJ1-2
v_call: TRBV7-6
clone_size: .

cdr3_aa: CASGLVGGPQHF
j_call: TRBJ1-5
v_call: TRBV12-5
clone_size: .

cdr3_aa: CASSAGGSETQYF
j_call: TRBJ2-5
v_call: TRBV10-1
clone_size: .

cdr3_aa: CASSPEGQGLRNEQFF
j_call: TRBJ2-1
v_call: TRBV5-4
clone_size: once

cdr3_aa: CASSEDRGVRNEQYF
j_call: TRBJ2-7
v_call: TRBV6-1
clone_size: .

cdr3_aa: CASSQTGTPMNGYTF
j_call: TRBJ1-2
v_call: TRBV4-1
clone_size: .

cdr3_aa: CASATGGGPTEAFF
j_call: TRBJ1-1
v_call: TRBV11-3
clone_size: .

cdr3_aa: CASRPDGDGYTF
j_call: TRBJ1-2
v_call: TRBV2
clone_size: once

cdr3_aa: CSVSNSGANVLTF
j_call: TRBJ2-6
v_call: TRBV29-1
clone_size: .

cdr3_aa: CASSPSGADTQYF
j_call: TRBJ2-3
v_call: TRBV27
clone_size: .

cdr3_aa: CASSPQIINYGYTF
j_call: TRBJ1-2
v_call: TRBV7-2
clone_size: .

cdr3_aa: CASSGSGGDQPQHF
j_call: TRBJ1-5
v_call: TRBV6-6
clone_size: .

cdr3_aa: CASTQDSASSEQYF
j_call: TRBJ2-7
v_call: TRBV7-9
clone_size: .

cdr3_aa: CASSVGDRIGIYGYTF
j_call: TRBJ1-2
v_call: TRBV9
clone_size: once

cdr3_aa: CASSTSGNYEQYF
j_call: TRBJ2-7
v_call: TRBV5-1
clone_size: .

cdr3_aa: CASSAGQGGNEQFF
j_call: TRBJ2-1
v_call: TRBV7-6
clone_size: .

cdr3_aa: CASSRGYGYTF
j_call: TRBJ1-2
v_call: TRBV25-1
clone_size: few